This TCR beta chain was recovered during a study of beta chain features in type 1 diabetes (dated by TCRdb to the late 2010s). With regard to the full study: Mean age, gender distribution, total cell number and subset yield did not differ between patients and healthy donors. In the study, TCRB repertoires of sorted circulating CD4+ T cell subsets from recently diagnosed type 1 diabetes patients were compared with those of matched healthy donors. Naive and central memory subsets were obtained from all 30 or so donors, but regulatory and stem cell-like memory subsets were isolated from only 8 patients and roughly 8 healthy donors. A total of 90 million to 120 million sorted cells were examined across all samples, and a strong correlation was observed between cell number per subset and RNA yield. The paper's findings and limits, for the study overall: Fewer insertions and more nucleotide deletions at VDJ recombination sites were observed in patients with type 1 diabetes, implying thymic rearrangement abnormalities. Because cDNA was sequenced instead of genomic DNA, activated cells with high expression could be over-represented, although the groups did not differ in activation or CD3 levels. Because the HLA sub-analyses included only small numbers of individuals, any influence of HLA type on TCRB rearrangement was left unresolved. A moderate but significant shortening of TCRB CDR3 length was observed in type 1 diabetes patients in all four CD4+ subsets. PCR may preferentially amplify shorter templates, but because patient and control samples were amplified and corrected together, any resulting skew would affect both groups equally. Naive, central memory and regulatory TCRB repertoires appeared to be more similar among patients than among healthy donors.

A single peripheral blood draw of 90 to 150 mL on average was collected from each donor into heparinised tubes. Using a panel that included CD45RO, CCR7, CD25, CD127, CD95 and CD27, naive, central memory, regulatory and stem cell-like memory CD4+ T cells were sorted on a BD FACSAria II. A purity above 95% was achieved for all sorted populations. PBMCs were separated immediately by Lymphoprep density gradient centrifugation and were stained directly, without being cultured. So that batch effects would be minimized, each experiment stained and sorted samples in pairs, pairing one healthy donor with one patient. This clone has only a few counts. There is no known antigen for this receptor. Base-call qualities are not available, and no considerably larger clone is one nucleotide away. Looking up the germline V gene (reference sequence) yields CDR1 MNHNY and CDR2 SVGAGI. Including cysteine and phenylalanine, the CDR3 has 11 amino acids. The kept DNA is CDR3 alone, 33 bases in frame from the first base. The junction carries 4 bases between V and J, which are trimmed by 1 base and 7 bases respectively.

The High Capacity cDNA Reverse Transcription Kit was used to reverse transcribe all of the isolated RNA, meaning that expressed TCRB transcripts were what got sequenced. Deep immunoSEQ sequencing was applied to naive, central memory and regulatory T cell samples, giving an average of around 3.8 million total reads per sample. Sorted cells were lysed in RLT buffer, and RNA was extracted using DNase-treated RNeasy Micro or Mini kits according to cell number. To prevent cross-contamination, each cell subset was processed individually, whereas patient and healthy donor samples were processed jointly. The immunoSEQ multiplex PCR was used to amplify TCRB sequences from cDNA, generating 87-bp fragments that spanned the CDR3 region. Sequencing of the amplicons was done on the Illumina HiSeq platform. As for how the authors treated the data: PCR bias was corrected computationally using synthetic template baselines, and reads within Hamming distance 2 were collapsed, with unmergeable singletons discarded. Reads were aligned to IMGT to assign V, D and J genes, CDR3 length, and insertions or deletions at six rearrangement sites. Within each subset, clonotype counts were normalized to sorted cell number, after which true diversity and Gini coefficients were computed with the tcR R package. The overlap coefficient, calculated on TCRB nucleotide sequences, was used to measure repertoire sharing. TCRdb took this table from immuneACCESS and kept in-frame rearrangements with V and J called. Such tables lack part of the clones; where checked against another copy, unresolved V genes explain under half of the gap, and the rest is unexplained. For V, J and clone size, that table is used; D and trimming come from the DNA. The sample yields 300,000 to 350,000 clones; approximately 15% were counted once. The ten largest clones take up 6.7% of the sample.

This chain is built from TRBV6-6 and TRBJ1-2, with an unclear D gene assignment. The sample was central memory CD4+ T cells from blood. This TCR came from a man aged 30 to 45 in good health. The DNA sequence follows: TGTGCCAGCAGTTACTGGGGTGGCTACACCTTC. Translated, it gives CASSYWGGYTF.